This TCR beta chain appears in the sequencing data of a study of beta chain features in type 1 diabetes. Overall study findings and caveats: Moderate yet significant TCRB CDR3 shortening was seen in Type 1 diabetes patients in all four CD4+ subsets. Type 1 diabetes patients had fewer VDJ junction insertions and more deletions.

This clone was counted a few times. The antigen is unknown. The sequenced template was cDNA made from the entire isolated RNA. TCRdb's table, derived via immunoSEQ multiplex PCR, lists solely in-frame clones and lacks some. The sample includes about 340,000 clones, under 8.5% of them seen just once. The CDR3 has 14 residues. Germline values: CDR1 MNHEY, CDR2 SMNVEV (reference sequence). V was pared by 5 bases and J by 3 bases, with 7 bases of the junction left unmatched. Sample: central memory CD4+ T cells from blood. This rearrangement joins TRBV27 to TRBJ2-7; 7 nucleotides align to TRBD1. This receptor was identified in a woman aged 18-29 years in good health. The DNA for the CDR3 is TGTGCCAGCAGTCCCTCCGGGACAGTCTACGAGCAGTACTTC. It specifies CASSPSGTVYEQYF.